The 3 T cell receptor beta chains below were found in one sample sequenced in a study of blood T cell repertoires in COVID-19. Only in-frame clones appear in the TCRdb table, and some are missing; sequencing was by immunoSEQ multiplex PCR. The sample has over 130,000 clones; around 90% are singletons. The sequenced sample consisted of peripheral blood. The receptor source for this set is a woman older than 75 with acute or convalescent COVID-19.

The genes are TRBV28 and TRBJ1-5; 8 bases fit TRBD1. Germline V CDR1 and CDR2: MDHEN, SYDVKM. The CDR3 sequence is 16 residues long. V lost 5 bases to trimming and J lost 4 bases; unmatched junction nucleotides: 10. The CDR3 sequence is CASSLVTGDGNQPQHF. CDR3 nucleotide sequence: TGTGCCAGCAGTCTAGTGACAGGGGATGGGAATCAGCCCCAGCATTTT.

The chain links TRBV5-4 to TRBJ1-1; the D gene is possibly TRBD1 (5 bases). The CDR3 is 16 amino acids. Trimming removed 0 bases from V and 1 base from J, with 13 bases in between. Germline CDR1 reads SGHNT; CDR2 reads YYREEE (reference sequence). CDR3 nucleotides: TGTGCCAGCAGCTTGGTTGGCGGCGGGGGGAACACTGAAGCTTTCTTT. Encoded protein: CASSLVGGGGNTEAFF.

The chain is built from TRBV2 and TRBJ2-6; TRBD1 matches 7 bases. The CDR3 is 14 residues long. Per germline, CDR1 SNHLY and CDR2 FYNNEI. The V segment lost 6 bases and the J segment 4 bases; nucleotides outside the gene matches: 3. The CDR3, as DNA: TGTGCCAGCAGAACAGGGGTCGGGGCCAACGTCCTGACTTTC. Translated: CASRTGVGANVLTF.